This paragraph reports one T cell receptor (beta chain). The antigen remains undetermined. This sample is part of a study of shared clonotypes between healthy human individuals. All donors were healthy HIV-negative adults lacking recent acute infections or vaccinations. The CDR3 totals 17 residues. V shed 4 bases, J shed 5 bases, and the junction held 11 bases outside the gene matches. Germline V lookup: CDR1 SGHVS, CDR2 FNYEAQ. At the deep level, the assay was run. The repertoire was sequenced with immunoSEQ multiplex PCR; TCRdb's copy has only in-frame clones and lacks some. The table includes 1.4 million or so clones, 98% to 99% detected once. Study observations and caveats: Among the subsets, naive ones generally showed larger estimated richness than memory ones.

This chain uses TRBV7-6 with TRBJ2-2; TRBD1 matches at 9 bases. The sample consisted of naive CD4+ T cells sorted from blood. Subset: CD45RA+ positively selected. The TCR comes from a man younger than 40 in good health. DNA of the CDR3: TGTGCCAGCAGCTCAGACACCGGGACAGGGAGGACCGGGGAGCTGTTTTTT. The encoded protein is CASSSDTGTGRTGELFF. Combining the CDR3 with reference TRBV7-6 and TRBJ2-2 gives the whole variable domain GAGVSQSPRYKVTKRGQDVALRCDPISGHVSLYWYRQALGQGPEFLTYFNYEAQQDKSGLPNDRFSAERPEGSISTLTIQRTEQRDSAMYRCASSSDTGTGRTGELFFGEGSRLTVL.